Listed here are 28 T cell receptor beta chains from one sample, sequenced in a study of control samples from healthy donors and cancer patients. Sequenced by immunoSEQ multiplex PCR; TCRdb stores in-frame clones only, minus some. The sample has around 83,000 clones, approximately 94% seen once. Specimen: PBMCs. The receptors originated from a woman in her forties with lung cancer.

A single count supports this clone. This chain connects TRBV19 to TRBJ1-5; D is uncertain. The CDR3 runs to 11 residues. Trimming took 5 bases from V and 3 from J, leaving 2 bases between them. Per the germline V gene, CDR1 is LNHDA and CDR2 is SQIVND (reference sequence). The CDR3 DNA follows: TGTGCCAGTAGTGACAATCAGCCCCAGCATTTT. It is translated as CASSDNQPQHF.

V usage is TRBV11-2 and J usage is TRBJ1-3; D gene unclear. The CDR3 is 15 residues long. The germline gives CDR1 SGHAT, CDR2 FQNNGV. V lost 1 base to trimming and J lost 7 bases, with 14 bases between them. CDR3: CASSLVPLGGNTIYF. The CDR3 nucleotides read TGTGCCAGCAGCTTAGTCCCACTCGGCGGCAACACCATATATTTT.

The gene calls are TRBV7-2 and TRBJ1-1; 8 bases align to TRBD1. In germline, CDR1 is SGHTA, CDR2 FQGNSA. V was pared by 4 bases and J by 6 bases, with 22 bases of the junction left unmatched. This CDR3 spans 19 amino acids. This CDR3 is CASSSRLIGQGTSFPEAFF. As DNA, the CDR3 is TGTGCCAGCAGCTCGCGACTGATAGGACAGGGAACCTCGTTTCCTGAAGCTTTCTTT.

This clone was seen once. DNA of the CDR3: TGTGCCAGCAGTTACTCATGGACTAGCACCTACGAGCAGTACTTC. Translation: CASSYSWTSTYEQYF. The chain is built from TRBV6-5 and TRBJ2-7; TRBD2 agrees at 8 bases. V was clipped by 0 bases and J by 2 bases; unmatched bases: 3. The CDR3 runs 15 residues. CDR1 is MNHEY, CDR2 SVGAGI, per germline.

The rearrangement links TRBV4-1 to TRBJ1-1; D is unresolved. The CDR3 has 13 amino acids. The germline V gene encodes CDR1 MGHRA and CDR2 YSYEKL. V was pared by 6 bases and J by 0 bases, with 8 bases between. In DNA, the CDR3 is TGCGCCAGCAGTTGGTCCGTGAACACTGAAGCTTTCTTT. Residues: CASSWSVNTEAFF.

This clone was seen only once. This chain joins TRBV2 and TRBJ2-3; no clear D gene. This CDR3 has 15 amino acids. Trimming cost V 4 bases and J 0 bases, with 11 bases left between them. Germline CDR1 is SNHLY and CDR2 is FYNNEI. CDR3 amino acids: CASSVEPTSTDTQYF. CDR3 sequence (DNA): TGTGCCAGCAGTGTGGAGCCCACCAGCACAGATACGCAGTATTTT.

V and J are TRBV7-2 and TRBJ1-3, with D unclear. The CDR3 totals 14 residues. Germline V gives CDR1 SGHTA, CDR2 FQGNSA. The ends were cut back, 1 base at V and 0 bases at J, with 4 bases in the middle. The CDR3 is CASSLGGSGNTIYF. DNA of the CDR3: TGTGCCAGCAGCTTAGGGGGCTCTGGAAACACCATATATTTT.

This chain joins TRBV5-5 and TRBJ1-6, with D maybe TRBD1 (5 bases). V lost 4 bases, J lost 0 bases, and 11 bases lay in between. This CDR3 is built from 16 residues. The V gene's germline CDR1 is SGHKS and CDR2 YYEKEE (reference sequence). CDR3 DNA sequence: TGTGCCAGCAGCACGACAGAAAGCTCCTATAATTCACCCCTCCACTTT. This encodes CASSTTESSYNSPLHF.

The chain employs TRBV6-5 and TRBJ1-4; weak D call: TRBD1 (5 bases). The CDR3 consists of 13 residues. From germline, CDR1 is MNHEY and CDR2 SVGAGI. Between the trimmed V and J ends, which lost 10 bases and 3 bases, there was a span of 12 bases. CDR3 sequence reads: CATRGTANEKLFF. The CDR3 bases are TGTGCCACGCGGGGGACGGCTAATGAAAAACTGTTTTTT.

The J gene is TRBJ1-2, the V gene TRBV13; D gene unclear. Per germline, CDR1 PRHDT and CDR2 FYEKMQ (reference sequence). The CDR3 extends over 13 amino acids. Trimming left V 3 bases short and J 8 bases short, with 13 bases between. CDR3: CASSFSGNLGYTF. The CDR3 region has the DNA TGTGCCAGCAGCTTCTCGGGGAATCTGGGCTACACCTTC. Based on the CDR3 plus reference TRBV13 and TRBJ1-2, the full variable domain is AAGVIQSPRHLIKEKRETATLKCYPIPRHDTVYWYQQGPGQDPQFLISFYEKMQSDKGSIPDRFSAQQFSDYHSELNMSSLELGDSALYFCASSFSGNLGYTFGSGTRLTVV.

The chain employs TRBV30 and TRBJ1-2; maybe TRBD1 (6 bases). Between the trimmed V and J ends, which lost 0 bases and 4 bases, there was a span of 9 bases. CDR1 and CDR2 from the germline V gene are GTSNPN and SVGIG (reference sequence). The CDR3 length is 13 residues. The CDR3 DNA reads TGTGCCTGGAGTGTACAGGGCCCCTATGGCTACACCTTC. Translated: CAWSVQGPYGYTF.

V is TRBV27 and J is TRBJ1-3, with D possibly TRBD1 on 6 matching bases. CDR3 length: 16 amino acids. Germline V lookup: CDR1 MNHEY, CDR2 SMNVEV (reference sequence). Trimming pared 3 bases from V and 0 bases from J, leaving 12 bases between. The CDR3 loop is CASSFIPDSSGNTIYF. CDR3 bases: TGTGCCAGCAGTTTTATTCCGGACAGCTCTGGAAACACCATATATTTT.

The chain links TRBV5-4 to TRBJ2-6; perhaps TRBD2 as D (6 bases). The CDR3 spans 17 residues. The germline V gene has CDR1 SGHNT and CDR2 YYREEE (reference sequence). Trimming took off 6 bases at V and 0 bases at J, with 16 bases between the two ends. CDR3 sequence: CASNAGRLSSGANVLTF. DNA of the CDR3: TGTGCCAGCAACGCGGGACGTTTAAGCTCTGGGGCCAACGTCCTGACTTTC.

The V gene is TRBV7-8, the J gene TRBJ2-1, with a possible D match to TRBD2 (5 bases). V was shortened by 5 bases and J by 3 bases, with 14 bases between the two germline ends. The length of the CDR3 is 15 residues. The germline gives CDR1 SGHVS, CDR2 FQNEAQ. This CDR3 is CASSPTGSGYNEQFF. CDR3 sequence (DNA): TGTGCCAGCAGCCCTACTGGGAGCGGCTACAATGAGCAGTTCTTC.

This clone was observed once. The chain carries TRBV5-4 and TRBJ1-6, with a weak D call TRBD1 (5 bases). V lost 2 bases, J lost 5 bases, and 11 bases lay in between. The CDR3 has 15 amino acids. CDR1 is SGHNT and CDR2 is YYREEE in the germline V gene (reference sequence). The CDR3 is CASSFPEGDNSPLHF. CDR3 nucleotide sequence: TGTGCCAGCAGCTTTCCGGAAGGGGATAATTCACCCCTCCACTTT.

V and J are TRBV6-5 and TRBJ1-4, with TRBD1 matching 7 bases. After removal of 7 bases from V and 5 bases from J, the junction contained 10 bases not matched to a gene. Germline V gene data show CDR1 as MNHEY and CDR2 as SVGAGI. This CDR3 is 15 amino acids long. CDR3: CASKQGAGGNEKLFF. DNA for the CDR3: TGTGCCAGCAAGCAGGGAGCAGGGGGGAATGAAAAACTGTTTTTT.

This chain connects TRBV7-2 to TRBJ2-1; D is ambiguous. The germline gives CDR1 SGHTA, CDR2 FQGNSA. Deletions cut 8 bases from V and 5 bases from J, with 19 bases between. The CDR3 contains 15 residues. CDR3 amino acids: CASLLRIGLNNEQFF. As DNA, the CDR3 is TGTGCCAGCCTCCTAAGGATTGGCCTGAACAATGAGCAGTTCTTC.

The rearrangement uses TRBV7-2 and TRBJ2-3; the match to TRBD2 covers 10 bases. The CDR3 has 16 amino acids. From germline, CDR1 is SGHTA and CDR2 FQGNSA. V was pared by 1 base and J by 0 bases, with 1 base of the junction left unmatched. The CDR3 sequence: CASSLGTSGSTDTQYF. CDR3 DNA sequence: TGTGCCAGCAGCTTAGGGACTAGCGGTAGCACAGATACGCAGTATTTT.

The chain links TRBV30 to TRBJ1-1; a weak D match, TRBD1 (5 bases). V lost 4 bases and J 1 base, leaving 10 bases between the germline ends. The CDR3 covers 13 residues. Germline V gene data show CDR1 as GTSNPN and CDR2 as SVGIG (reference sequence). DNA of the CDR3: TGTGCCTGGAAGAGGGGCCGGAACACTGAAGCTTTCTTT. It is translated as CAWKRGRNTEAFF.

This clone appeared once. The chain combines TRBV27 with TRBJ1-1; D unresolved. Trimming took off 3 bases at V and 4 bases at J, with 9 bases between the two ends. The germline V gene encodes CDR1 MNHEY and CDR2 SMNVEV (reference sequence). The CDR3 is made up of 13 amino acids. CDR3: CASSFIGFTEAFF. DNA of the CDR3: TGTGCCAGCAGTTTTATAGGGTTCACTGAAGCTTTCTTT.

V and J are TRBV6-4 and TRBJ1-4; tentatively, D is TRBD1 (5 bases). The germline gives CDR1 MRHNA, CDR2 SNTAGT. The CDR3 loop spans 15 amino acids. The V gene lost 0 bases and the J gene lost 4 bases, with 9 bases spanning the gap. CDR3 sequence (DNA): TGTGCCAGCAGTGACTCGGCGGGGGGTAATGAAAAACTGTTTTTT. Translation gives CASSDSAGGNEKLFF.

The chain is built from TRBV5-4 and TRBJ1-4; TRBD1 matches at 11 bases. The J segment lost 0 bases and the V segment lost 2 bases, leaving 6 bases of the junction unmatched. Germline V gene data show CDR1 as SGHNT and CDR2 as YYREEE (reference sequence). This CDR3 has 18 residues. The CDR3 loop is CASSLHRDRGTTNEKLFF. For the CDR3, the DNA is TGTGCCAGCAGCTTACACCGGGACAGGGGGACAACTAATGAAAAACTGTTTTTT.

The chain links TRBV11-2 to TRBJ2-3; 9 bases are a match to TRBD2. The CDR3 has 15 residues. The germline gives CDR1 SGHAT, CDR2 FQNNGV. The junction had 6 bases not matched to a gene; V was cut back by 4 bases and J by 4 bases. The CDR3 DNA reads as TGTGCCAGCAGCTGGGCGGGGGGGCCTGCAGATACGCAGTATTTT. It encodes CASSWAGGPADTQYF.

The chain employs TRBV28 and TRBJ1-5; D call uncertain. The germline CDR1 and CDR2 sequences are MDHEN and SYDVKM. There are 14 residues in the CDR3. The ends were cut back, 2 bases at V and 3 bases at J, with 8 bases in the middle. The CDR3 nucleotides read TGTGCCAGCAGTTTAGCTGCATCCAATCAGCCCCAGCATTTT. It codes for CASSLAASNQPQHF.

The chain carries TRBV3-1 (or the pseudogene TRBV3-2) and TRBJ2-3; 7 nucleotides align to TRBD2. The CDR3 consists of 15 residues. Trimming cost V 3 bases and J 3 bases; bases outside gene matches: 6. The germline V gene has CDR1 LGHDT and CDR2 YNNKEL (reference sequence). CDR3 residues: CASSQGGMRTDTQYF. DNA for the CDR3: TGTGCCAGCAGCCAGGGAGGGATGAGGACAGATACGCAGTATTTT.

V gene TRBV19 combines with J gene TRBJ1-3, with unresolved D. The CDR3 sequence is 13 residues long. Germline-derived CDR1 and CDR2 are LNHDA and SQIVND (reference sequence). V gave up 4 bases and J gave up 2 bases, with 6 bases separating them. The CDR3 loop is CASSTFTGNTIYF. The CDR3 DNA reads as TGTGCCAGTAGTACCTTCACTGGAAACACCATATATTTT. Supplemented by reference TRBV19 and TRBJ1-3, the full variable domain reads DGGITQSPKYLFRKEGQNVTLSCEQNLNHDAMYWYRQDPGQGLRLIYYSQIVNDFQKGDIAEGYSVSREKKESFPLTVTSAQKNPTAFYLCASSTFTGNTIYFGEGSWLTVV.

The sample holds one count of this clone. This rearrangement joins TRBV11-3 to TRBJ1-6, with 7 bases matching TRBD1. Germline V gene lookup returns CDR1 SGHNT and CDR2 YENEEA. This CDR3 contains 15 residues. V was clipped by 5 bases and J by 7 bases; unmatched bases: 8. CDR3 sequence reads: CASSETRGGNSPLHF. DNA for the CDR3: TGTGCCAGCAGCGAAACTAGAGGGGGCAATTCACCCCTCCACTTT.

This rearrangement joins TRBV7-2 to TRBJ2-3; the D gene is possibly TRBD2 (7 bases). The germline gives CDR1 SGHTA, CDR2 FQGNSA. CDR3 size: 14 residues. V lost 1 base to trimming and J lost 6 bases, with 11 bases between them. The CDR3 DNA follows: TGTGCCAGCAGCTTAGGAGGGAGGGGGGATACGCAGTATTTT. It specifies CASSLGGRGDTQYF.